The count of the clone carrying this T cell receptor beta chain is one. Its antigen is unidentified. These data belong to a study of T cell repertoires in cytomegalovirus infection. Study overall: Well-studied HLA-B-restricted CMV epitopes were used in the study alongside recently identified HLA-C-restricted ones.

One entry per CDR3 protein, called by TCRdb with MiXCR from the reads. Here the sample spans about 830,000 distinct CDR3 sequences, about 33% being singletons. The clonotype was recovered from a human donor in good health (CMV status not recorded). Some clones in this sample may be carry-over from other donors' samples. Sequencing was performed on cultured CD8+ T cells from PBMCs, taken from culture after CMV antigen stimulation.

The CDR3 loop reads CASSEDSELHPASTDTQYF. The CDR3 DNA is TGCGCCAGCAGTGAGGACAGCGAATTGCATCCTGCTAGCACAGATACGCAGTATTTT. V gene TRBV10-2 combines with J gene TRBJ2-3; D may be TRBD1 (5 bases). Germline loops: CDR1 WSHSY, CDR2 SAAADI. V was clipped by 2 bases and J by 0 bases, with 21 bases between them. This CDR3 has 19 residues.